The table lists the clone carrying this TCR beta chain with a few counts. The antigen is unknown. This entry comes from a study of breast tumors, draining lymph nodes, adjacent tissues. Study findings and constraints: Compared with lymph nodes, tumors were less diverse; compared with nontumor tissue, more. Findings are consistent with lymph node origin and intratumoral expansion of most tumor T cells. The lymph node origin of tumor T cells was framed as consistent with a hypothesis, not demonstrated.

The CDR3 covers 15 residues. The germline gives CDR1 LGHDT, CDR2 YNNKEL (reference sequence). Trimming took 1 base from V and 3 from J; bases not matched to a gene: 1. Axillary draining lymph nodes of breast cancer patients supplied the node samples. TCRdb re-called the multiplex PCR reads with MiXCR, one entry per CDR3 protein. The table lists some 230,000 distinct CDR3 sequences, less than 40% of them singletons. The specimen sequenced was axillary lymph node tissue. This receptor was identified in a female donor with breast cancer. Some clones in this sample may be carry-over from other donors' samples. The chain employs TRBV3-1 and TRBJ1-5; 9 bases line up with TRBD1. The CDR3 is CASSQGTGVNQPQHF. The CDR3 DNA sequence: TGTGCCAGCAGCCAAGGGACAGGGGTCAATCAGCCCCAGCATTTT.